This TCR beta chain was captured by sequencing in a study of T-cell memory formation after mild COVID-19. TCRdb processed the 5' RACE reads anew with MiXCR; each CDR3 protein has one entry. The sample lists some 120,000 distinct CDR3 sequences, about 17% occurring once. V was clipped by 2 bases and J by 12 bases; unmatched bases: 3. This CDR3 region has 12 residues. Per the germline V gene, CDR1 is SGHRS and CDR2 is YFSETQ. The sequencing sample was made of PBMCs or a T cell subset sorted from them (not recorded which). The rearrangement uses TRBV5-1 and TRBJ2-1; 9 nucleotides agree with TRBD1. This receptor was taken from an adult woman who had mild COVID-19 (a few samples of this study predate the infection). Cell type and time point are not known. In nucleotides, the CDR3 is TGCGCCAGCAGCTTCCCGGGACAGGGGCAGTTCTTC. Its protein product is CASSFPGQGQFF.